Given below is one T cell receptor beta chain in context. Antigen: not known. These data belong to a study of graft-versus-host responses after intestinal transplantation. Study-level background: Among the recipients, all got anti-thymocyte globulin induction and then tacrolimus and steroids for about 3 years.

The study's findings and limits: GvH clonotypes were identified within recipient marrow, with a subset emerging first in ileum or blood. Where graft-donor T cell macrochimerism was present, patients had high graft-versus-host to host-versus-graft clonal ratios in allografts.

The assay was immunoSEQ multiplex PCR, and TCRdb's table has in-frame clones only and misses some. The sample records 70,000 to 75,000 clones, more than 70% being singletons. This CDR3 is built from 15 residues. Trimming shortened V by 5 bases and J by 0 bases, and 13 bases separated the two germline ends. Per the germline V gene, CDR1 is PRHDT and CDR2 is FYEKMQ (reference sequence). The V call is TRBV13, the J call TRBJ1-2; weak D call: TRBD1 (6 bases). Specimen: unstimulated CD8+ T cells sorted from spleen or lymph node cells, collected before intestinal transplant. The clonotype originates from a human donor who received an intestinal transplant. The CDR3 loop reads CASSARQETNYGYTF. The CDR3 DNA reads TGTGCCAGCAGCGCCCGACAGGAAACTAACTATGGCTACACCTTC.